The 18 T cell receptor beta chains reported below all come from one sample, sequenced in a study of blood T cell repertoires in COVID-19. TCRdb's copy holds only in-frame clones and misses some; the assay was immunoSEQ multiplex PCR. The repertoire holds roughly 93,000 clones, 81% seen once, with approximately 11% in the top ten. The sample comprised peripheral blood. The receptors originated from an elderly woman with acute or convalescent COVID-19.

The V call is TRBV6-5, the J call TRBJ1-6; D may be TRBD1 (6 bases). V lost 6 bases and J 10 bases, leaving 19 bases between the germline ends. The CDR3 length is 15 residues. Germline CDR1 MNHEY, CDR2 SVGAGI. CDR3 amino acids: CASSPGQTRGSPLHF. In nucleotides, the CDR3 is TGTGCCAGCAGCCCGGGGCAGACCAGGGGATCACCCCTCCACTTT.

In its sample, this clone was seen once. The chain carries TRBV7-9 and TRBJ2-2; TRBD1 agrees at 8 bases. The junction had 6 bases not matched to a gene; V was cut back by 4 bases and J by 2 bases. Germline loops: CDR1 SEHNR, CDR2 FQNEAQ (reference sequence). The CDR3 contains 16 residues. The CDR3 loop is CASSSPGGANTGELFF. The CDR3 DNA reads as TGTGCCAGCAGCTCGCCAGGGGGCGCCAACACCGGGGAGCTGTTTTTT. The full variable domain, its missing parts supplied by reference TRBV7-9 and TRBJ2-2, is DTGVSQNPRHKITKRGQNVTFRCDPISEHNRLYWYRQTLGQGPEFLTYFQNEAQLEKSRLLSDRFSAERPKGSFSTLEIQRTEQGDSAMYLCASSSPGGANTGELFFGEGSRLTVL.

This clone was seen just once. This sequence joins TRBV2 and TRBJ1-1; D ambiguous. With 7 bases removed from V and 10 bases from J, the gap between germline ends came to 13 bases. CDR1 SNHLY and CDR2 FYNNEI come from the germline V gene. This CDR3 region has 11 residues. The CDR3 nucleotides are TGTGCCAGCACCGAGCGCGATGCAGCTTTCTTT. Translated: CASTERDAAFF.

The chain recombines TRBV29-1 with TRBJ1-1; a weak D match, TRBD1 (6 bases). The V end lost 3 bases, the J end lost 5 bases, and 10 bases lay between the germline ends. The CDR3 has 12 residues. Germline assignment: CDR1 SQVTM and CDR2 ANQGSEA. DNA of the CDR3: TGCAGCGTTGACAGGGGTGGAACTGAAGCTTTCTTT. It specifies CSVDRGGTEAFF.

This chain links TRBV30 with TRBJ1-4; D is unresolved. With 4 bases removed from V and 4 bases from J, the gap between germline ends came to 16 bases. Looked up from germline, CDR1 is GTSNPN and CDR2 is SVGIG (reference sequence). The CDR3 has 15 residues. CDR3 sequence reads: CAWNLERRNNEKLFF. The CDR3 nucleotides read TGTGCCTGGAACCTAGAGCGACGTAATAATGAAAAACTGTTTTTT.

The chain uses TRBV6-1 and TRBJ1-5; D gene ambiguous. The V and J ends lost 3 bases and 7 bases respectively, with 10 bases between them. CDR1 is MNHNS and CDR2 is SASEGT in the germline V gene. The length of the CDR3 is 13 residues. The CDR3 bases are TGTGCCAGCAGTGATGTGGCGCGGCAGCCCCAGCATTTT. Its translation: CASSDVARQPQHF.

The chain recombines TRBV7-2 with TRBJ1-6, with 7 bases fitting TRBD1. V shed 5 bases, J shed 4 bases, and the junction held 11 bases outside the gene matches. CDR1 and CDR2 from the germline V gene are SGHTA and FQGNSA. The CDR3 spans 17 residues. CDR3 protein: CASSIPGQLGYNSPLHF. The CDR3 bases are TGTGCCAGCAGCATACCGGGACAGCTGGGGTATAATTCACCCCTCCACTTT.

In this sample, this clone turned up a few times. The chain uses TRBV5-1 and TRBJ2-4; D may be TRBD1 (5 bases). The CDR3 contains 15 residues. Germline CDR1 is SGHRS and CDR2 is YFSETQ. The V and J ends lost 1 base and 8 bases respectively, with 16 bases between them. In DNA form, the CDR3 reads TGCGCCAGCAGCTTGAGAGGCCAGGGCGCGGACATTCAGTACTTC. Its translation: CASSLRGQGADIQYF.

This clone was observed a single time. The rearrangement links TRBV2 to TRBJ1-3; tentative D call: TRBD1 (5 bases). Germline-derived CDR1 and CDR2 are SNHLY and FYNNEI. This CDR3 has 16 residues. V was pared by 6 bases and J by 8 bases, with 23 bases between. The CDR3, as DNA: TGTGCCAGCAGAGCCAACTCCAGGGTGGGGGAGGACACCATATATTTT. Translation gives CASRANSRVGEDTIYF.

This chain links TRBV5-8 with TRBJ1-4; TRBD1 might be the D (5 bases). Germline V gives CDR1 SGHTS, CDR2 YDEGEE. V lost 5 bases to trimming and J lost 4 bases, with 18 bases between them. The CDR3 is made up of 16 amino acids. The CDR3 nucleotides are TGTGCCAGCAGGTCCCCGGCGGGGCGCCTTAATGAAAAACTGTTTTTT. It encodes CASRSPAGRLNEKLFF. Together with reference TRBV5-8 and TRBJ1-4, the CDR3 gives the full variable domain: EAGVTQSPTHLIKTRGQQATLRCSPISGHTSVYWYQQALGLGLQFLLWYDEGEERNRGNFPPRFSGRQFPNYSSELNVNALELEDSALYLCASRSPAGRLNEKLFFGSGTQLSVL.

V is TRBV27 and J is TRBJ1-5; D is possibly TRBD1 (5 bases). From germline, CDR1 is MNHEY and CDR2 SMNVEV (reference sequence). Trimming stripped 4 bases from V and 0 bases from J, with 22 bases between. The CDR3 covers 19 residues. CDR3 sequence (DNA): TGTGCCAGCAGTTCATCATCCGGGCGGGGGGACCTTAGCAATCAGCCCCAGCATTTT. Amino acids: CASSSSSGRGDLSNQPQHF.

The chain joins TRBV6-5 to TRBJ1-1; a weak D match, TRBD1 (5 bases). CDR1 and CDR2 from the germline V gene are MNHEY and SVGAGI. The CDR3 covers 15 residues. V was trimmed by 0 bases and J by 0 bases, leaving 8 bases between them. Here the CDR3 DNA reads TGTGCCAGCAGTTACTCAGCAGGGTTGAACACTGAAGCTTTCTTT. Its protein is CASSYSAGLNTEAFF.

The chain couples TRBV18 to TRBJ2-1, with D possibly being TRBD2 (6 bases). V was pared by 0 bases and J by 5 bases, with 11 bases between. The CDR3 has 15 residues. Germline CDR1 reads KGHSH; CDR2 reads LQKENI. The CDR3 sequence is CASSPPASAHNEQFF. The CDR3 DNA follows: TGTGCCAGCTCACCACCGGCTAGCGCCCACAATGAGCAGTTCTTC.

A single count supports this clone. The rearrangement links TRBV18 to TRBJ1-6, with 8 bases aligning to TRBD1. The junction had 6 bases not matched to a gene; V was cut back by 4 bases and J by 10 bases. Germline V gene sequence: CDR1 KGHSH, CDR2 LQKENI. The CDR3 spans 14 residues. The CDR3 spells CASSQTGDGSPLHF. In nucleotides, the CDR3 is TGTGCCAGCTCACAGACAGGGGATGGATCACCCCTCCACTTT.

V is TRBV9 and J is TRBJ1-3; D gene unclear. V was shortened by 4 bases and J by 3 bases, with 8 bases between the two germline ends. The CDR3 consists of 13 residues. CDR1 SGDLS and CDR2 YYNGEE come from the germline V gene. Here the CDR3 DNA reads TGTGCCAGCAGCCGTGAACTTGGAAACACCATATATTTT. It yields the protein CASSRELGNTIYF.

This clone has a single count. J is TRBJ1-1 and V is TRBV12-3 or TRBV12-4; 7 bases agree with TRBD1. V was pared by 3 bases and J by 11 bases, with 9 bases of the junction left unmatched. This CDR3 is 13 amino acids long. CDR3 DNA: TGTGCCAGCAGTTTGGGCTACGACAGGGAGGCTTTCTTT. It is translated as CASSLGYDREAFF.

The rearrangement links TRBV5-8 to TRBJ2-3, with a tentative D call TRBD2 (5 bases). Trimming pared 1 base from V and 3 bases from J, leaving 6 bases between. The CDR3 consists of 13 residues. Germline V gives CDR1 SGHTS, CDR2 YDEGEE. For the CDR3, the DNA is TGTGCCAGCAGCTTGACGGGAACAGATACGCAGTATTTT. It translates to CASSLTGTDTQYF.

The CDR3 spells CASSYRTEYNSPLHF. In DNA, the CDR3 is TGTGCCAGCAGCTACCGGACAGAATATAATTCACCCCTCCACTTT. The chain combines TRBV5-8 with TRBJ1-6; perhaps TRBD1 as D (6 bases). CDR1 and CDR2 (germline): SGHTS, YDEGEE. V dropped 3 bases and J dropped 4 bases, with 11 bases sitting between them. CDR3 length equals 15 residues.